This T cell receptor (beta chain) was identified during a study of TIL therapy for anti-PD-1-resistant metastatic lung cancer (dated by TCRdb to 2020 to 2022). About the investigation overall: Enrolled patients had a median age of around 51 years (range about 35-85) and a median tumor PD-L1 proportion score of less than 7.5%. Clonotypes were tracked across tumor, expanded TIL product and serial blood samples by T cell receptor beta sequencing of tumor and peripheral blood. Across the cohort, whole-exome sequencing showed a median non-synonymous tumor mutation burden of roughly 1.5 mutations per megabase. Most of the cohort had lung adenocarcinoma, several tumors were EGFR-mutant and two were ALK-rearranged, and half of the patients were current or former smokers. Overall results and qualifications from the work: Compared with baseline intratumoral T cells, expanded TIL cultures were more clonal and less diverse (median clonality 6% vs 31%, p < 0.0001). Clonal turnover during TIL culture was high, and many clones enriched in the product were not detected in the baseline tumor, suggesting clonal contraction rather than faithful expansion. Generalizability was limited because the cohort was highly selected, with more treatment-naive, never-smoker and oncogene-addicted patients included than is typical. The study protocol defined all tumor marker inferences as exploratory.

TCR beta CDR3 regions were amplified from genomic DNA by bias-controlled multiplex PCR with the immunoSEQ v3 hsTCRB kit. TCR libraries were sequenced on an Illumina NextSeq 500 to approximately 2 million read pairs for survey level or roughly 4.5-6 million for deep level. Under the source paper's analysis protocol: Clonality was reported by immunoSEQ Analyzer software, which also assigned V, D and J genes and filtered out non-productive sequences. Repertoires were compared by productive Simpson clonality and by the Morisita overlap index of productive TRB rearrangements between infused TIL and blood. Here the immuneACCESS table is served through TCRdb, limited to in-frame sequences with V and J called. Missing clones are a known gap in these copies; in checked studies unresolved V genes cover under half, and the rest lacks a known reason. V, J and clone size reflect that table, while D and trimming were determined from the DNA. The sample table records approximately 95,000 clones; about three fifths of these occur just once. Roughly 9.8% of the sample is in the top ten clones.

Relative to germline, V is 2 bases shorter and J is 8 bases shorter, with 16 bases between their ends. From the cysteine through the phenylalanine, the CDR3 covers 14 amino acids. Just the 42-base CDR3 DNA is kept, in frame starting at base 1. The germline V gene specifies SGDLS as CDR1 and YYNGEE as CDR2. Notes on this clone: Its target antigen remains unknown. Qualities for individual bases were not recorded, and no much larger clone is one base off.

According to the study, the label for this sample's time point signals: pre-treatment sample, taken before nivolumab and TIL therapy. The baseline tumor samples were excised metastases, mostly pleural nodules or supraclavicular lymph nodes, taken from the same resection that was used to grow TIL. Tumors were harvested prior to any PD-1/PD-L1 blockade, after which nivolumab was administered to patients, and lymphodepletion, expanded TIL infusion and IL-2 were given to patients who progressed. Adults with stage 4 NSCLC were enrolled in a dual-center phase I trial from October 2017 to January 2020. Samples came from a single-arm, open-label phase I trial of tumor-infiltrating lymphocyte therapy with nivolumab in advanced non-small cell lung cancer. Portions of each resected tumor were snap-frozen in liquid nitrogen and stored at -80 °C. Using laser-capture macrodissection, tumor regions of interest were selected on H&E sections, then pulverized into about 15 mg aliquots and extracted using Qiagen Allprep kits.

The chain is encoded by TRBV9 joined to TRBJ1-2; a tentative D match to TRBD1 spans 6 bases. This receptor was identified in a person aged 25-80 years with non-small cell lung cancer. The starting material was tumor tissue, obtained at baseline. Read as DNA, the sequence is TGTGCCAGCAGCGTCTCGACAGGACCCAAGGGCTACACCTTC. It translates as CASSVSTGPKGYTF.